This is a list of T cell receptor beta chains from one sample in a study of T cells in Graves' hyperthyroidism and ophthalmopathy. TCRdb re-derived calls from the multiplex PCR reads in MiXCR, one entry per CDR3 protein. The data hold 750,000 to 900,000 distinct CDR3 sequences, with about 38% observed a single time. The sample comprised blood. These receptors originate from a man between 18 and 35 years old with Graves' hyperthyroidism. Each CDR3 is given with its conserved first and last residue. A D gene is named only where the DNA matches it firmly. A row's size may be missing; if present it is once, few, many or a size class.

cdr3_nt,cdr3_aa,v_call,j_call,clone_size,d_call
TGCAGCGTGAACACTTTGGGACAGGGGGATCCAGATACGCAGTATTTT,CSVNTLGQGDPDTQYF,TRBV29-1,TRBJ2-3,-,TRBD1
TGTGCCAGCAGTAGACCTACACCGAACACTGAAGCTTTCTTT,CASSRPTPNTEAFF,TRBV2,TRBJ1-1,many,-
TGTGCCATCAGTGGACAGGGCTATGGCAATCAGCCCCAGCATTTT,CAISGQGYGNQPQHF,TRBV10-3,TRBJ1-5,-,TRBD1
TGTGCCAGCAGTGAAGCGGGGGATCATTCACCCCTCCACTTT,CASSEAGDHSPLHF,TRBV6-6,TRBJ1-6,few,-
TGTGCCAGCAGTTTAAAAGCGGGGGGAGACCTTAATTCACCCCTCCACTTT,CASSLKAGGDLNSPLHF,TRBV6-5,TRBJ1-6,-,-
TGCAGCCCATGGTCGGGGACTGAAGCTTTCTTT,CSPWSGTEAFF,TRBV29-1,TRBJ1-1,many,-
TGTGCCAGCAGCCCCATGGCGGGGTACACCGGGGAGCTGTTTTTT,CASSPMAGYTGELFF,TRBV9,TRBJ2-2,-,-
TGTGCCACCAGCAGAGACCACCCGGGGGATGGCTACACCTTC,CATSRDHPGDGYTF,TRBV15,TRBJ1-2,many,-
TGTGCCAGCAGCCAAGCTGGTTCAGCTGCGGAAGCTTTCTTT,CASSQAGSAAEAFF,TRBV14,TRBJ1-1,-,-
TGTGCCAGCAGATTCTTCGGCAATGAGAATGAAAAACTGTTTTTT,CASRFFGNENEKLFF,TRBV7-9,TRBJ1-4,few,-
TGCAGCGTCCTTCAGGGGACTAACTCTGGAAACACCATATATTTT,CSVLQGTNSGNTIYF,TRBV29-1,TRBJ1-3,many,-
TGTGCCAGCAGTGAATCCAGCGGGAGGTTGGATACGCAGTATTTT,CASSESSGRLDTQYF,TRBV2,TRBJ2-3,-,TRBD2
TGTGCCAGCAGTTCCCTCTTCTCACAGGGGAACTATGGCTACACCTTC,CASSSLFSQGNYGYTF,TRBV6-1,TRBJ1-2,few,TRBD1
TGTGCCAGCAGCCAAGATGGGGGCCCTGGGGCCAACGTCCTGACTTTC,CASSQDGGPGANVLTF,TRBV4-2,TRBJ2-6,once,-
TGTACCAGCAGTGAAACAGAGGGCCATGAAAAACTGTTTTTT,CTSSETEGHEKLFF,TRBV6-6,TRBJ1-4,-,-
TGCAGCGTTGAACCCCAGGGTGGTACTGAAGCTTTCTTT,CSVEPQGGTEAFF,TRBV29-1,TRBJ1-1,-,-
TGTGCCAGCACTTCGCAGGGGGCTGGCTATGGCTACACCTTC,CASTSQGAGYGYTF,TRBV12-3/TRBV12-4,TRBJ1-2,few,TRBD1
TGTGCCAGCAGCTTATTTTTACAGGGAGGGGAGACCCAGTACTTC,CASSLFLQGGETQYF,TRBV7-2,TRBJ2-5,few,-
TGTGCCAGCAGCGTCGAGACAGGGGTTGGAAACACCATATATTTT,CASSVETGVGNTIYF,TRBV9,TRBJ1-3,-,TRBD1
TGTGCCAGCAGCCACGCTACATGGGAGGTCGGGGAAAAACTGTTTTTT,CASSHATWEVGEKLFF,TRBV11-3,TRBJ1-4,-,-
TGTGCCAGCAGCCAAGAGGTAAACCCTCAAGAGACCCAGTACTTC,CASSQEVNPQETQYF,TRBV11-3,TRBJ2-5,once,-
TGTGCCAGCAGCTTGCTAGGGGTCAGGAGCACTGAAGCTTCCTTT,CASSLLGVRSTEASF,TRBV7-2,TRBJ1-1,once,-
TGTGCCAGTAGTATCAGCGGGAGGTTTCAAGAGACCCAGTACTTC,CASSISGRFQETQYF,TRBV19,TRBJ2-5,few,TRBD2
TGTGCCAGCAGTGAAGGCGGGCCCAACACTGAAGCTTTCTTT,CASSEGGPNTEAFF,TRBV2,TRBJ1-1,many,-
TGTGCCAGCAGCTCATTGACAGGACCCTACGAGCAGTACTTC,CASSSLTGPYEQYF,TRBV7-2,TRBJ2-7,-,-
TGTGCTAGACCCATCCGACAGGATAATTCACCCCTCCACTTT,CARPIRQDNSPLHF,TRBV15,TRBJ1-6,once,-
TGTGCCAGCTCACCACCGTCGGACAGGGGGAATCAGCCCCAGCATTTT,CASSPPSDRGNQPQHF,TRBV18,TRBJ1-5,-,TRBD1
TGTGCCGGCAGCTTGGACGGGGACACTGAAGCTTTCTTT,CAGSLDGDTEAFF,TRBV7-9,TRBJ1-1,few,-
TGTGCCACCAGCAGAGCCAGACAGGCGGGTGAAAAACTGTTTTTT,CATSRARQAGEKLFF,TRBV15,TRBJ1-4,many,-
TGTGCCAGCAGTGAATCTTGGGCTAGCAATCAGCCCCAGCATTTT,CASSESWASNQPQHF,TRBV2,TRBJ1-5,few,-
TGTGCCAGCAGCCGCGGACAGGAGAATCAGCCCCAGCATTTT,CASSRGQENQPQHF,TRBV6-5,TRBJ1-5,-,TRBD1
TGCGCCAGCAGGTTTCAGACTAGCGGGAACACCGGGGAGCTGTTTTTT,CASRFQTSGNTGELFF,TRBV5-1,TRBJ2-2,-,TRBD2
TGTGCCAGCCTACGGACAGGGGGCTACACTGAAGCTTTCTTT,CASLRTGGYTEAFF,TRBV19,TRBJ1-1,-,TRBD1
TGTGCCAGCAGCGGTACCTCGGTCGAGCAGTACTTC,CASSGTSVEQYF,TRBV9,TRBJ2-7,many,-
TGTGCCAGCAGGGAGCAGGGAGGCATTTCCCTATATGGCTACACCTTC,CASREQGGISLYGYTF,TRBV25-1,TRBJ1-2,many,-
TGTGCCAGCAGCTCCTCGGACACGCTCTCCTACGAGCAGTACTTC,CASSSSDTLSYEQYF,TRBV7-2,TRBJ2-7,many,-
TGTGCCAGTAGTATGGACAGGTCCGCCTACGAGCAGTACTTC,CASSMDRSAYEQYF,TRBV19,TRBJ2-7,few,TRBD1
TGTGCCAGCAGCGGAGAGTCCTATGGCTACACCTTC,CASSGESYGYTF,TRBV9,TRBJ1-2,few,-
TGTGCCAGCAGCTTGTTCCGGGACAGGGGAGCCTACGAGCAGTACTTC,CASSLFRDRGAYEQYF,TRBV5-5,TRBJ2-7,few,TRBD1
TGTGCCAGCAGTGACAACAGACTCCTCAATCAGCCCCAGCATTTT,CASSDNRLLNQPQHF,TRBV2,TRBJ1-5,few,-
TGTGCCAGCGCCGGGACAGGGGTCAATTCACCCCTCCACTTT,CASAGTGVNSPLHF,TRBV25-1,TRBJ1-6,-,TRBD1
TGTGCCAGCAGCCCCCCAGGGCCAGAGTATAACTACGAGCAGTACTTC,CASSPPGPEYNYEQYF,TRBV14,TRBJ2-7,-,-
TGTGCCAGCAGCGGGGGACAGCCTATTGGACAAGAGACCCAGTACTTC,CASSGGQPIGQETQYF,TRBV9,TRBJ2-5,few,TRBD1
TGTGCCAGCAGCTTAACGGACAGCCCTAATGAAAAACTGTTTTTT,CASSLTDSPNEKLFF,TRBV7-6,TRBJ1-4,-,-
TGTGCCAGCAGCGGACACCGGGACAGGGAGAATCCACCCCTCCACTTT,CASSGHRDRENPPLHF,TRBV5-4,TRBJ1-6,-,TRBD1
TGTGCCAGCAGCGTGGGACCGGGACAGGGCCTCGAGCAGTACTTC,CASSVGPGQGLEQYF,TRBV9,TRBJ2-7,-,TRBD1
TGCGCCAGCGGACCCGGGACAGGGCGATGGAACACTGAAGCTTTCTTT,CASGPGTGRWNTEAFF,TRBV5-1,TRBJ1-1,-,TRBD1
TGTGCCAGCAGCGGGACAGTTAACTCCTACGAGCAGTACTTC,CASSGTVNSYEQYF,TRBV9,TRBJ2-7,few,-
TGCAGCGTGGAGCGGAAGAACACCGGGGAGCTGTTTTTT,CSVERKNTGELFF,TRBV29-1,TRBJ2-2,many,-
TGCGCCAGCAGTGAGGGGACAGGGGGACGTCAGCCCCAGCATTTT,CASSEGTGGRQPQHF,TRBV10-1,TRBJ1-5,-,TRBD1
TGCAGTGCCGTATGGGGTAGTTCCAAATATGGCTACACCTTC,CSAVWGSSKYGYTF,TRBV20-1,TRBJ1-2,-,-
TGTGCCAGCAGTGATGACGTTCAGGGCTTCTATGGCTACACCTTC,CASSDDVQGFYGYTF,TRBV2,TRBJ1-2,many,-
TGTGCCAGCAGTAGTGGGACAGGCCGGAACACTGAAGCTTTCTTT,CASSSGTGRNTEAFF,TRBV2,TRBJ1-1,-,TRBD1
TGCGCCAGCAGCTTCACGGGGCCGAGTAATGAAAAACTGTTTTTT,CASSFTGPSNEKLFF,TRBV5-1,TRBJ1-4,-,-
TGTGCCAGCAGTACATACAGTTGGCCGTACGAGCAGTACTTC,CASSTYSWPYEQYF,TRBV25-1,TRBJ2-7,-,-
TGCAGCGGCGGGGGAAGCACTGAAGCTTTCTTT,CSGGGSTEAFF,TRBV29-1,TRBJ1-1,-,-
TGCGCCAGCAGCCAGGTCCTTGGGACTTTCAGCTCCTACGAGCAGTACTTC,CASSQVLGTFSSYEQYF,TRBV4-1,TRBJ2-7,-,-
TGTGCCAGCCATGGTGGGGCCGGGAGTTCTGAAGCTTTCTTT,CASHGGAGSSEAFF,TRBV2,TRBJ1-1,-,-
TGTGCCAGCAGCCAAAGGGGGGGACAGCCTAATGAAAAACTGTTTTTT,CASSQRGGQPNEKLFF,TRBV7-2,TRBJ1-4,-,TRBD1
TGTGCCAGCAGTGCGGGACAGGCCCTTGAAGCTTTCTTT,CASSAGQALEAFF,TRBV2,TRBJ1-1,many,TRBD1